The 16 T cell receptor beta chains below come from one sample, sequenced in a study of blood T cell repertoires in COVID-19. Generated by immunoSEQ multiplex PCR, the TCRdb table keeps only in-frame clones and is missing some. The data hold 140,000 to 150,000 clones, with more than 75% observed a single time. The sample was PBMCs or T cells enriched from blood (not recorded which). These TCRs come from a woman in her 50s who had recovered from COVID-19.

This clone was found a few times. At the DNA level, this CDR3 is encoded by other sequences in the same sample as well. The chain joins TRBV3-1 (or the pseudogene TRBV3-2) to TRBJ1-5; D not resolved. The CDR3 is made up of 13 amino acids. The germline CDR1 and CDR2 sequences are LGHDT and YNNKEL (reference sequence). V was pared by 0 bases and J by 5 bases, with 5 bases between. The CDR3 DNA is TGTGCCAGCAGCCAAGATCGGGATCAGCCCCAGCATTTT. Translated, it gives CASSQDRDQPQHF.

The V call is TRBV28, the J call TRBJ1-3; weak D call: TRBD1 (5 bases). Trimming stripped 3 bases from V and 1 base from J, with 16 bases between. The CDR3 extends over 17 amino acids. CDR1 and CDR2 (germline): MDHEN, SYDVKM. CDR3 bases: TGTGCCAGCAGTTTGGAAACAGGTTTTTTGTCTGGAAACACCATATATTTT. This translates into CASSLETGFLSGNTIYF.

The V gene is TRBV5-6, the J gene TRBJ2-3; the match to TRBD2 covers 10 bases. Trimming removed 0 bases from V and 6 bases from J; junction bases left unmatched: 4. Germline CDR1 and CDR2: SGHDT and YYEEEE. There are 15 residues in the CDR3. CDR3 in amino acids: CASSLVLAGVDTQYF. The DNA of the CDR3 is TGTGCCAGCAGCTTGGTTCTAGCGGGGGTGGATACGCAGTATTTT.

This rearrangement joins TRBV6-2 or TRBV6-3 to TRBJ1-6, with D maybe TRBD1 (5 bases). Trimming left V 2 bases short and J 7 bases short, with 15 bases between. From germline, CDR1 is MNHEY and CDR2 SVGEGT. The CDR3 is 16 amino acids. The CDR3 region is CASSYRTRVRNSPLHF. The CDR3 DNA reads as TGTGCCAGCAGTTACCGGACAAGGGTGAGGAATTCACCCCTCCACTTT.

The chain carries TRBV4-1 and TRBJ1-6; weak D call: TRBD1 (5 bases). The CDR3 contains 15 residues. The germline CDR1 and CDR2 sequences are MGHRA and YSYEKL. Trimming took 0 bases from V and 9 from J, leaving 12 bases between them. The CDR3 sequence: CASSQEKGKASPLHF. CDR3 nucleotides: TGCGCCAGCAGCCAAGAGAAGGGGAAGGCTTCACCCCTCCACTTT.

V gene TRBV3-1 (or the pseudogene TRBV3-2) combines with J gene TRBJ1-6; no reliable D call. This CDR3 contains 12 residues. V shed 1 base and J shed 13 bases, with 8 bases lying between them. Germline V gene lookup returns CDR1 LGHDT and CDR2 YNNKEL (reference sequence). The CDR3 loop is CASSQGRSPLHF. In DNA form, the CDR3 reads TGTGCCAGCAGCCAAGGACGGAGTCCCCTCCACTTT.

The chain has TRBV4-2 and TRBJ2-5; 7 positions match TRBD1. The junction had 10 bases not matched to a gene; V was cut back by 1 base and J by 2 bases. CDR1 is LGHNA, CDR2 YNFKEQ, per germline. The CDR3 is 17 residues long. CDR3 nucleotides: TGTGCCAGCAGCCAAGCCCCAACCGGGACAGATCAAGAGACCCAGTACTTC. Translating gives CASSQAPTGTDQETQYF.

The chain has TRBV4-2 and TRBJ1-4; TRBD1 matches 8 bases. The CDR3 runs to 15 residues. Germline trimming cut 4 bases from V and 6 bases from J; bases unmatched to any gene: 7. Germline V lookup: CDR1 LGHNA, CDR2 YNFKEQ. The CDR3 coding sequence is TGTGCCAGCAGCCCCCCAGGGGGCGGAGATGAAAAACTGTTTTTT. This translates into CASSPPGGGDEKLFF.

The chain is built from TRBV30 and TRBJ2-7; tentative D call: TRBD1 (6 bases). This CDR3 has 12 amino acids. Per the germline V gene, CDR1 is GTSNPN and CDR2 is SVGIG (reference sequence). Trimming left V 5 bases short and J 3 bases short, with 11 bases between. In nucleotides, the CDR3 is TGTGCCTGGGGGGACATTGACTACGAGCAGTACTTC. Translated: CAWGDIDYEQYF.

The V call is TRBV5-6, the J call TRBJ2-6; D remains unclear. There are 15 residues in the CDR3. Trimming stripped 5 bases from V and 0 bases from J, with 9 bases between. CDR1 and CDR2 from the germline V gene are SGHDT and YYEEEE. CDR3 loop: CASSFMSSGANVLTF. CDR3 coding DNA: TGTGCCAGCAGTTTTATGAGCTCTGGGGCCAACGTCCTGACTTTC.

This chain uses TRBV7-2 with TRBJ1-3; D may be TRBD1 (6 bases). The CDR3 runs to 15 residues. Between the trimmed V and J ends, which lost 1 base and 4 bases, there was a span of 11 bases. Germline V gene data show CDR1 as SGHTA and CDR2 as FQGNSA. CDR3 protein: CASSLVGAGGNTIYF. The DNA of the CDR3 is TGTGCCAGCAGCTTAGTGGGGGCAGGGGGAAACACCATATATTTT.

This clone was seen at least ten times. J is TRBJ1-1 and V is TRBV7-8, with D hard to call. Germline V gene data show CDR1 as SGHVS and CDR2 as FQNEAQ. V was pared by 5 bases and J by 6 bases, with 10 bases between. The CDR3 loop spans 12 amino acids. The CDR3 reads CASSAGVPEAFF. The DNA for the CDR3 is TGTGCCAGCAGCGCGGGTGTCCCTGAAGCTTTCTTT.

The chain carries TRBV6-6 and TRBJ1-1, with D perhaps TRBD1 (6 bases). Between the trimmed V and J ends, which lost 6 bases and 7 bases, there was a span of 15 bases. This CDR3 contains 13 residues. CDR1 is MNHNY, CDR2 SVGAGI, per germline (reference sequence). The CDR3 sequence is CASRRTGTGEAFF. CDR3 DNA: TGTGCCAGCAGGCGAACAGGGACCGGTGAAGCTTTCTTT.

The chain has TRBV6-2 or TRBV6-3 and TRBJ1-1, with 8 bases identical to TRBD1. Looked up from germline, CDR1 is MNHEY and CDR2 is SVGEGT. Losses at the gene ends were 4 bases for V and 4 bases for J; bases not matched to a gene: 11. The CDR3 is 16 residues long. The CDR3 DNA reads TGTGCCAGCAGTTTTCCCGGACAGGGAAGGATCACTGAAGCTTTCTTT. Protein sequence: CASSFPGQGRITEAFF.

The chain uses TRBV5-4 and TRBJ1-1, with D possibly being TRBD1 (6 bases). Trimming removed 2 bases from V and 1 base from J, with 9 bases in between. CDR1 and CDR2 (germline): SGHNT, YYREEE (reference sequence). CDR3 length equals 14 residues. DNA for the CDR3: TGTGCCAGCAGCTTAGCGGACAGGAACACTGAAGCTTTCTTT. The encoded protein is CASSLADRNTEAFF.

This chain joins TRBV18 and TRBJ1-5; 9 positions match TRBD1. The V and J ends lost 6 bases and 1 base, in that order; junction bases with no gene match: 4. The CDR3 is 15 residues long. CDR1 is KGHSH, CDR2 LQKENI, per germline. The CDR3 sequence is CASSPGTGSNQPQHF. The CDR3 DNA is TGTGCCAGCTCCCCCGGGACAGGGAGCAATCAGCCCCAGCATTTT.